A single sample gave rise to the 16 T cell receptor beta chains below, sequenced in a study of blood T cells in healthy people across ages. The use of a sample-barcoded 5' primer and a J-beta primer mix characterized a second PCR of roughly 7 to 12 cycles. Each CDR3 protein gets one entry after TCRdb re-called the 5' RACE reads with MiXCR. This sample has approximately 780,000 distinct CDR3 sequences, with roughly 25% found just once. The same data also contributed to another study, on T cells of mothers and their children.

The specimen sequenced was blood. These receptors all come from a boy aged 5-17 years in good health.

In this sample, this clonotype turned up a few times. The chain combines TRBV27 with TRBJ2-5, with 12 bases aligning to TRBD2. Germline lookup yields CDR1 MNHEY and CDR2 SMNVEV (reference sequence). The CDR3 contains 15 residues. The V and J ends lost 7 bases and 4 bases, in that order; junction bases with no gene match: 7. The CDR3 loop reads CASMPLAGGLETQYF. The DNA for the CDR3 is TGTGCCAGCATGCCCCTAGCGGGGGGGCTAGAGACCCAGTACTTC.

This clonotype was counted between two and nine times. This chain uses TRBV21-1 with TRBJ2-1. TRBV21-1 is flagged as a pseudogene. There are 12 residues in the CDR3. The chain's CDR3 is CATGLGYNEQFF. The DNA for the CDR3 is TGTGCCACCGGATTAGGGTACAATGAGCAGTTCTTC.

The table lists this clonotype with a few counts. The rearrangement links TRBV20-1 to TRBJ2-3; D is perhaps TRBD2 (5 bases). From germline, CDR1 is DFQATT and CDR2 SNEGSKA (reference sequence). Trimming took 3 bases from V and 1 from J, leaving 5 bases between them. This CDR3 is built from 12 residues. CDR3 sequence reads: CSASGGTDTQYF. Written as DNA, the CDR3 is TGCAGTGCTAGCGGGGGCACAGATACGCAGTATTTT.

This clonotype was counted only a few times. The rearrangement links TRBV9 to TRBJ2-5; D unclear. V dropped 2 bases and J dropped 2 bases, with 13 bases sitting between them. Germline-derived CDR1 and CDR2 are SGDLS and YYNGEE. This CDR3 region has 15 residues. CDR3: CASSVFSAGQETQYF. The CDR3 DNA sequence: TGTGCCAGCAGCGTCTTCAGTGCAGGTCAAGAGACCCAGTACTTC.

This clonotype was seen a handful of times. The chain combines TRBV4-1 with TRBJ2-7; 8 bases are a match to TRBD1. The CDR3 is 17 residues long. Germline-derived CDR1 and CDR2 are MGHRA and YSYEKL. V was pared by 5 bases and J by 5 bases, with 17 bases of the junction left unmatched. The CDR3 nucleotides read TGCGCCAGCAGCTCAAGTAGCTGGTACAGGGGGTACCACGAGCAGTACTTC. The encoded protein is CASSSSSWYRGYHEQYF.

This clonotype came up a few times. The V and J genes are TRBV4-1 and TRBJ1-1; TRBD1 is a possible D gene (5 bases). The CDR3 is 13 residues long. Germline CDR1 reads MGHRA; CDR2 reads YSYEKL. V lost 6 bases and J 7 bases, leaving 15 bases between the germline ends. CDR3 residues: CASRPPWGFEAFF. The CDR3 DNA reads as TGCGCCAGCAGGCCCCCGTGGGGGTTTGAAGCTTTCTTT.

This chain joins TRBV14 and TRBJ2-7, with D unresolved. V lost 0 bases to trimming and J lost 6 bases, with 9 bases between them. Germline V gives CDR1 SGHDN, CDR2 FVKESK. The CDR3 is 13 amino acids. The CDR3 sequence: CASSQDFRGEQYF. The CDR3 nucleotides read TGTGCCAGCAGCCAAGATTTCAGAGGCGAGCAGTACTTC. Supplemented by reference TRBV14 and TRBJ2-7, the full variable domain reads EAGVTQFPSHSVIEKGQTVTLRCDPISGHDNLYWYRRVMGKEIKFLLHFVKESKQDESGMPNNRFLAERTGGTYSTLKVQPAELEDSGVYFCASSQDFRGEQYFGPGTRLTVT.

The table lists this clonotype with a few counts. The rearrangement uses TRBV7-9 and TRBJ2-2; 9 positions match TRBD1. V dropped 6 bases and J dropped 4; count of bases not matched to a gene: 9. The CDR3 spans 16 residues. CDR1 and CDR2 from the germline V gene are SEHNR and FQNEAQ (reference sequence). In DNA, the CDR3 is TGTGCCAGCAGGTGGTTGGGGACAGGGACCACCGGGGAGCTGTTTTTT. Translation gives CASRWLGTGTTGELFF.

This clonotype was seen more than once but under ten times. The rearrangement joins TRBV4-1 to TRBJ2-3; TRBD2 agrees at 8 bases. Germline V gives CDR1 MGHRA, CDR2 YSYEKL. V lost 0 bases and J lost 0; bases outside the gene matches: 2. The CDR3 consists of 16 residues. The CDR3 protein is CASSQERLASTDTQYF. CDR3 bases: TGCGCCAGCAGCCAAGAGCGACTAGCGAGCACAGATACGCAGTATTTT.

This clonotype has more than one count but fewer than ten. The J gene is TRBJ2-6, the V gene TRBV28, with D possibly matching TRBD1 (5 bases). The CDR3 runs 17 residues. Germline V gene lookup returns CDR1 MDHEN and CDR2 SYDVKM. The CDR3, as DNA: TGTACCACCACTCGACAGCTAAAAATCTCTGGGGCCAACGTCCTGACTTTC. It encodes CTTTRQLKISGANVLTF. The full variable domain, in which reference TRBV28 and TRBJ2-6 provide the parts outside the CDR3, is DVKVTQSSRYLVKRTGEKVFLECVQDMDHENMFWYRQDPGLGLRLIYFSYDVKMKEKGDIPEGYSVSREKKERFSLILESASTNQTSMYLCTTTRQLKISGANVLTFGAGSRLTVL.

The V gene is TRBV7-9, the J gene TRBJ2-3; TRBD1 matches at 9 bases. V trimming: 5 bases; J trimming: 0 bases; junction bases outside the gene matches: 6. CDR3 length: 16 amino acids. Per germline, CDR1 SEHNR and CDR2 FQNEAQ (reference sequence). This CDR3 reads CASSPDRGDSTDTQYF. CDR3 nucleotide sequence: TGTGCCAGCAGCCCCGACAGGGGGGATAGCACAGATACGCAGTATTTT.

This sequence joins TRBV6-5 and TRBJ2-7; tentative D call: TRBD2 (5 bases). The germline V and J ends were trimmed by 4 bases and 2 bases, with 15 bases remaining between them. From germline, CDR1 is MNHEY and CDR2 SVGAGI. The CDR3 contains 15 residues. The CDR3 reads CASSSPSGNPYEQYF. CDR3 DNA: TGTGCCAGCAGTTCACCGTCCGGGAATCCCTACGAGCAGTACTTC.

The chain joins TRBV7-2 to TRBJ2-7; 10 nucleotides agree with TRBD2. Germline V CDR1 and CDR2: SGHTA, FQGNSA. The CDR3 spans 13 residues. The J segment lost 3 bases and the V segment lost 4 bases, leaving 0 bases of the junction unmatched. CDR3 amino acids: CASSSSGGYEQYF. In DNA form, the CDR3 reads TGTGCCAGCAGCTCTAGCGGGGGCTACGAGCAGTACTTC.

The CDR3 nucleotides are TGTGCCAGCAGTGAGATTAGCGCGGGAAATGAGCAGTTCTTC. Its protein is CASSEISAGNEQFF. This chain uses TRBV2 with TRBJ2-7, with D maybe TRBD2 (6 bases). The end of the DNA aligns better with TRBJ2-1, so the J call may be wrong. CDR3 length: 14 residues. Per germline, CDR1 SNHLY and CDR2 FYNNEI.

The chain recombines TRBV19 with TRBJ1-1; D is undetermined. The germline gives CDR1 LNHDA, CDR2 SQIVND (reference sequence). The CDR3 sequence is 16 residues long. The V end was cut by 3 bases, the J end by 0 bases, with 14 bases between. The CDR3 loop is CASSIFGRTMNTEAFF. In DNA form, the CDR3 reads TGTGCCAGTAGTATCTTTGGCAGGACCATGAACACTGAAGCTTTCTTT.

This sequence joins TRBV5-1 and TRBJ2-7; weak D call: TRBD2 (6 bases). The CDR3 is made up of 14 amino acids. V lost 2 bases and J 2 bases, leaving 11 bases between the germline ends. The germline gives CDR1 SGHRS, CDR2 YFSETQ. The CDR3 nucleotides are TGCGCCAGCAGCTTCGATAGCGGAGCCTACGAGCAGTACTTC. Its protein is CASSFDSGAYEQYF.